This T cell receptor (beta chain) originates from a study of human T cells and chemical hapten exposure. Background on the study: Patients were mainly female, each with alopecia areata, totalis or universalis.

The library attached unique molecular identifiers to individual cDNA molecules. MiXCR, applied by TCRdb to the RACE reads, yields one record per CDR3 protein. The sample holds about 160,000 distinct CDR3 sequences, about 27% seen once. The study's findings and limits: Against controls, expanded TCRs gave rise to significantly more large CDR3 similarity clusters.

With respect to this clonotype: The antigen remains undetermined.

Noted time point: patch test 3, about 24 weeks after DPC sensitization. The sample's treatment: therapeutic diphenylcyclopropenone sensitization with weekly scalp DPC. This sequence was found in a young woman with alopecia areata. Some clones in this sample may be carry-over from other donors' samples. The source was whole blood, collected in connection with sensitization to the hapten diphenylcyclopropenone (DPC).

The CDR3: CATRLTAGAEAFF. The CDR3 bases are TGTGCCACAAGATTGACGGCGGGCGCTGAAGCTTTCTTT. The rearrangement links TRBV24-1 to TRBJ1-1; no clear D gene. Germline CDR1 KGHDR, CDR2 SFDVKD. Trimming stripped 10 bases from V and 6 bases from J, with 17 bases between. The CDR3 has 13 amino acids.